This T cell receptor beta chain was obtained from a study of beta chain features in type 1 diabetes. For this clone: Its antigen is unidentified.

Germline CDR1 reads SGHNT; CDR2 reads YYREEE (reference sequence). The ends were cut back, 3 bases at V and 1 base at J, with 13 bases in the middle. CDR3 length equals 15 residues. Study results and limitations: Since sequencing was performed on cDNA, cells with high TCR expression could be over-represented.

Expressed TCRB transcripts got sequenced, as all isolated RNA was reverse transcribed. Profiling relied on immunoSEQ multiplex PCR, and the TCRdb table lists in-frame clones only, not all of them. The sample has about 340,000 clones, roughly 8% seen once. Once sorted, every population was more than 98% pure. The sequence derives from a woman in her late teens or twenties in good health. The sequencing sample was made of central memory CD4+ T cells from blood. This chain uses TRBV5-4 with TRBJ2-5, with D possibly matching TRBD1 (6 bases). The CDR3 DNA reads TGTGCCAGCAGCTCTATAGACAGGTCCCAAGAGACCCAGTACTTC. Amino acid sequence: CASSSIDRSQETQYF.